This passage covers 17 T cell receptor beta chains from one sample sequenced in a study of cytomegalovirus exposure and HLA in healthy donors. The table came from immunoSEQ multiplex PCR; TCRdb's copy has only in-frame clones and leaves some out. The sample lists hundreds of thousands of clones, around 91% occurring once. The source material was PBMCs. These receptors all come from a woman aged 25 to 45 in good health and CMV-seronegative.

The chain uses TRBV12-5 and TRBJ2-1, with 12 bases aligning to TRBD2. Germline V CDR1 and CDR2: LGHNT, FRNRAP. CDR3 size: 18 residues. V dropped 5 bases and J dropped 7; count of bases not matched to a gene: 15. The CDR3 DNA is TGTGCTAGTGGTCTGGGACTAGCGGGCTCAAGGGTCGGGAATGAGCAGTTCTTC. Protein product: CASGLGLAGSRVGNEQFF.

The CDR3 DNA follows: TGCAGCGTTGTTGGACAGGCCCCGAACACCGGGGAGCTGTTTTTT. This gives the protein CSVVGQAPNTGELFF. The J gene is TRBJ2-2, the V gene TRBV29-1; TRBD1 aligns across 7 bases. With 4 bases clipped from V and 0 bases from J, the junction kept 5 bases outside the gene matches. The CDR3 is made up of 15 amino acids. Germline CDR1 SQVTM, CDR2 ANQGSEA.

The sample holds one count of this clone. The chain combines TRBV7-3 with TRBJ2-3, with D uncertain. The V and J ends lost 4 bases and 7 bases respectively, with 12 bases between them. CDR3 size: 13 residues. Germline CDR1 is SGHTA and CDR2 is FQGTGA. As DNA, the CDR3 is TGTGCCAGCAGCTCCAACTCGGTGAATACGCAGTATTTT. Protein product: CASSSNSVNTQYF.

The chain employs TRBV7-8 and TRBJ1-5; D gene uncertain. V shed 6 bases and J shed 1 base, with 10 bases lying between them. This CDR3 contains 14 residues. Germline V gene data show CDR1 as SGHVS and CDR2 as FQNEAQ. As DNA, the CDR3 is TGTGCCAGCAGTTCTAGGAGCAGCAATCAGCCCCAGCATTTT. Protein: CASSSRSSNQPQHF.

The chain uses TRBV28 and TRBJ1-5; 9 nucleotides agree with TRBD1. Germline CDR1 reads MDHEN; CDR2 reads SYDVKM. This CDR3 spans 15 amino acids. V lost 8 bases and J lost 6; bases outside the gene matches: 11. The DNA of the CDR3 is TGTGCCAGCTCCGCGCCGGGACAGGGCACTCAGCCCCAGCATTTT. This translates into CASSAPGQGTQPQHF. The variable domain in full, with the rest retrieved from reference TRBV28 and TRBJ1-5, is DVKVTQSSRYLVKRTGEKVFLECVQDMDHENMFWYRQDPGLGLRLIYFSYDVKMKEKGDIPEGYSVSREKKERFSLILESASTNQTSMYLCASSAPGQGTQPQHFGDGTRLSIL.

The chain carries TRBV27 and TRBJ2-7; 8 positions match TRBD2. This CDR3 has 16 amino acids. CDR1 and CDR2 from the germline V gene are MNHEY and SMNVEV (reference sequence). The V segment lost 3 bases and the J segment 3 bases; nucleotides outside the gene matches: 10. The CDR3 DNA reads TGTGCCAGCAGTTTTGCCGGGACTAGTGGCGTCTACGAGCAGTACTTC. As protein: CASSFAGTSGVYEQYF.

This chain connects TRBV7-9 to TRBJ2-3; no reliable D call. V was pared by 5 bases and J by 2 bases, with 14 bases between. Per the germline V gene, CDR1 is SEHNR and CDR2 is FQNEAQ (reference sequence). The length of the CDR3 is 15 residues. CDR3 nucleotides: TGTGCCAGCAGCCCAGGACCTGCTAACACAGATACGCAGTATTTT. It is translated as CASSPGPANTDTQYF.

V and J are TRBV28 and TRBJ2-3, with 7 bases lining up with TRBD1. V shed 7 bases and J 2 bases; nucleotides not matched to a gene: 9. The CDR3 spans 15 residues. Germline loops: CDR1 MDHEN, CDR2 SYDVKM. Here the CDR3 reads CASTETGQDTDTQYF. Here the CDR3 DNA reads TGTGCCAGCACCGAAACTGGACAGGACACAGATACGCAGTATTTT.

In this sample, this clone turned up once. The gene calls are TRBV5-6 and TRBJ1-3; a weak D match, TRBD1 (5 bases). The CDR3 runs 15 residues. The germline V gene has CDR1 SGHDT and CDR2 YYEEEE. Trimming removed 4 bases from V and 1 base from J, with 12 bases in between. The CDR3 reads CASSPTDNSGNTIYF. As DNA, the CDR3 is TGTGCCAGCAGCCCCACGGACAATTCTGGAAACACCATATATTTT.

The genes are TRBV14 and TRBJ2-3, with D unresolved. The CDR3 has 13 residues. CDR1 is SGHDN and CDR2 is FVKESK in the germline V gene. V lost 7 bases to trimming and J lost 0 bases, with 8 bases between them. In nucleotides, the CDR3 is TGTGCCAGCACCCCTCTCAGCACAGATACGCAGTATTTT. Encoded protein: CASTPLSTDTQYF.

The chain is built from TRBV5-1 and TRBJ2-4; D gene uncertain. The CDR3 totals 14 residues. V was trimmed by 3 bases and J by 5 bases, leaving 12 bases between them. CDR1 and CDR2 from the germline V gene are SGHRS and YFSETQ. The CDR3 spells CASSYYSRENIQYF. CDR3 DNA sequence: TGCGCCAGCAGCTATTATAGCAGAGAAAACATTCAGTACTTC. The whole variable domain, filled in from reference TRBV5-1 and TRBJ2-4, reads KAGVTQTPRYLIKTRGQQVTLSCSPISGHRSVSWYQQTPGQGLQFLFEYFSETQRNKGNFPGRFSGRQFSNSRSEMNVSTLELGDSALYLCASSYYSRENIQYFGAGTRLSVL.

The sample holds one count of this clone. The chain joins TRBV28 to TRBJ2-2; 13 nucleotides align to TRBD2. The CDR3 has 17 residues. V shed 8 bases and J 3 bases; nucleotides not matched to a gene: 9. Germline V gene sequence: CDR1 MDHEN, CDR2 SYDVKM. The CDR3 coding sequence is TGTGCCAGCCAATCCCCCGGACTAGCGGGAGACACCGGGGAGCTGTTTTTT. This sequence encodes CASQSPGLAGDTGELFF. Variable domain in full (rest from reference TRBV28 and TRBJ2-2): DVKVTQSSRYLVKRTGEKVFLECVQDMDHENMFWYRQDPGLGLRLIYFSYDVKMKEKGDIPEGYSVSREKKERFSLILESASTNQTSMYLCASQSPGLAGDTGELFFGEGSRLTVL.

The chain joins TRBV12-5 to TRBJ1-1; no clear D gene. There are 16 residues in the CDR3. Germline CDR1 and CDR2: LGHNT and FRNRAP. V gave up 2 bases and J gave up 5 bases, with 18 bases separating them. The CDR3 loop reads CASGLWRTTSVTEAFF. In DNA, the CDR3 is TGTGCTAGTGGTTTGTGGCGCACCACGTCGGTTACTGAAGCTTTCTTT.

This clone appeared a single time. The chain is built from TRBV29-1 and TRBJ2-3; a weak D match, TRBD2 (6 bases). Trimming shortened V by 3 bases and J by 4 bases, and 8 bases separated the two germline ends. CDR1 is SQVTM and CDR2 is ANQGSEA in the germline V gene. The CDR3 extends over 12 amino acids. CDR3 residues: CSVDTGADTQYF. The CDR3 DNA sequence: TGCAGCGTTGATACGGGGGCAGATACGCAGTATTTT.

As DNA, the CDR3 is TGTGCCAGCAGGGACGACAGATTTTACTACGAGCAGTACTTC. Amino acids: CASRDDRFYYEQYF. This rearrangement joins TRBV6-5 to TRBJ2-7; D might be TRBD1 (5 bases). CDR3 length: 14 residues. V lost 6 bases to trimming and J lost 3 bases, with 15 bases between them. The germline gives CDR1 MNHEY, CDR2 SVGAGI.

The CDR3, as DNA: TGTGCCACCGAGGGGGCGTTGGGCTACGAGCAGTACTTC. Encoded protein: CATEGALGYEQYF. The chain couples TRBV10-3 to TRBJ2-7, with TRBD1 identical over 7 bases. This CDR3 is 13 amino acids long. CDR1 is ENHRY and CDR2 is SYGVKD in the germline V gene. Trimming took 10 bases from V and 3 from J; bases not matched to a gene: 9.

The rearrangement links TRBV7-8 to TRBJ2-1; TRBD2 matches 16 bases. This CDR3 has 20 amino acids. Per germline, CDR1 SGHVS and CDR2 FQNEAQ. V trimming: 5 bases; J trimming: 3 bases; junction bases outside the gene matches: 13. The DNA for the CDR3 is TGTGCCAGCAGCGTACCCGGGACTAGCGGGAGGGCAACACACTACAATGAGCAGTTCTTC. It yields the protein CASSVPGTSGRATHYNEQFF.